This TCR beta chain was observed in a study of shared clonotypes between healthy human individuals. Study information: The donor pool was made up of a couple of women and a few men aged 18 to 49. General study points: Richness estimates generally favored naive over memory subsets.

As handled by the study authors: ImmunoSEQ output lacked quality scores and full-length reads, limiting matched filtering. Repertoires were generated with immunoSEQ multiplex PCR, while TCRdb's copy carries only in-frame clones and drops some. Clonal size and the V and J genes are those of that table, whereas D and trimming came from the DNA. This table holds some 980,000 clones, approximately 80% found once. On this clone: Its antigen is unknown.

V lost 3 bases and J lost 5; bases outside the gene matches: 5. CDR1 and CDR2 (germline): SGHNT, YYREEE (reference sequence). This CDR3 spans 14 amino acids. The donors, all of them Caucasian adults, lived in Nashville, Tennessee. The clonotype originates from a man aged 18 to 29 in good health. Sequencing was performed on memory CD4+ T cells sorted from blood. As for subset: CD45RA-negative fraction. This chain uses TRBV5-4 with TRBJ2-7; 10 bases are a match to TRBD2. CDR3 nucleotides: TGTGCCAGCAGCTCGTCTAGCGGGAGCCACGAGCAGTACTTC. Residues: CASSSSSGSHEQYF.